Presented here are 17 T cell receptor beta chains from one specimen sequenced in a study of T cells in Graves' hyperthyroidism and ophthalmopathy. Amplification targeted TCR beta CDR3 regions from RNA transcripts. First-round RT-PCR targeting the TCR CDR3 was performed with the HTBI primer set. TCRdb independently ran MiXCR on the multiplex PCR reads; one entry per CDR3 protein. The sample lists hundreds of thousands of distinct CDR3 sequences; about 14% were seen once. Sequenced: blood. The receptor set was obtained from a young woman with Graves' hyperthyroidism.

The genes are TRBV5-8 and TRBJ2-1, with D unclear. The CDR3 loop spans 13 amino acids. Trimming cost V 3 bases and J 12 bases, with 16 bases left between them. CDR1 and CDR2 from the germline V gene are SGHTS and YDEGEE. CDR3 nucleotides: TGTGCCAGCAGCTCTATGAGGACCGACGGGCAGTTCTTC. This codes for CASSSMRTDGQFF.

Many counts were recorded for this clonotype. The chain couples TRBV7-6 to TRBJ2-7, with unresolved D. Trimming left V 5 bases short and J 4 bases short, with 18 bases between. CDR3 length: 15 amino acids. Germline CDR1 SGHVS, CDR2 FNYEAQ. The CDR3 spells CASSPDVLVSYEQYF. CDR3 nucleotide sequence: TGTGCCAGCAGCCCAGACGTCCTAGTGTCTTACGAGCAGTACTTC.

The CDR3 loop is CASSLGWTGQETQYF. In nucleotides, the CDR3 is TGTGCCAGCAGCTTAGGGTGGACAGGCCAAGAGACCCAGTACTTC. This sequence joins TRBV7-9 and TRBJ2-5; 7 nucleotides agree with TRBD1. Unmatched junction bases numbered 3, after V lost 1 base and J lost 1 base. This CDR3 has 15 amino acids. CDR1 SEHNR and CDR2 FQNEAQ come from the germline V gene (reference sequence).

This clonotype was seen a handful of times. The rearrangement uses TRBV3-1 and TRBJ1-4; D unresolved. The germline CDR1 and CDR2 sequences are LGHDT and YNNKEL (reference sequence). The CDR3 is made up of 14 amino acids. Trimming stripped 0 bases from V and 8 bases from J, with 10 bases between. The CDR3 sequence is CASSQETGKEKLFF. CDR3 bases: TGTGCCAGCAGCCAAGAGACCGGGAAGGAAAAACTGTTTTTT.

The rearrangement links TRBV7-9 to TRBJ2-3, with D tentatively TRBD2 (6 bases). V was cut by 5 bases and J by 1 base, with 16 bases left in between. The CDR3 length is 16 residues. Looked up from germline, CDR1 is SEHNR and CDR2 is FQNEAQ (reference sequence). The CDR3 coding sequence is TGTGCCAGCAGCCCCCAAATGAAGCGGGGCACAGATACGCAGTATTTT. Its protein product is CASSPQMKRGTDTQYF.

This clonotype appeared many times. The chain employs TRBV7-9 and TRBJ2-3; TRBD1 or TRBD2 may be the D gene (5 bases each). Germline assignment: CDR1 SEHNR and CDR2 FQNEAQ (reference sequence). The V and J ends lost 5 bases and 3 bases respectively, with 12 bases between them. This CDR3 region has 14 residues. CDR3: CASSPRGQTDTQYF. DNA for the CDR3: TGTGCCAGCAGCCCGAGGGGCCAGACAGATACGCAGTATTTT.

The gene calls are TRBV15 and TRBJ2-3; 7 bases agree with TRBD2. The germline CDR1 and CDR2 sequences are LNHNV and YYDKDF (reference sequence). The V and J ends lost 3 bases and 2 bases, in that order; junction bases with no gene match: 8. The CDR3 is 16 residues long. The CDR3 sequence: CATSRTSLPSTDTQYF. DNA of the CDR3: TGTGCCACCAGCAGGACTAGCTTGCCGTCCACAGATACGCAGTATTTT.

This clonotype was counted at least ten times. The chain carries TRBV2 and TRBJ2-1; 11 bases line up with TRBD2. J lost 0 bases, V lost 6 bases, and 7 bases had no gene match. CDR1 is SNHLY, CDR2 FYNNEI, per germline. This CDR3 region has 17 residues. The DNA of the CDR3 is TGTGCCAGCAGACTAGCGGGAGCCACGAGCTCCTACAATGAGCAGTTCTTC. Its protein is CASRLAGATSSYNEQFF.

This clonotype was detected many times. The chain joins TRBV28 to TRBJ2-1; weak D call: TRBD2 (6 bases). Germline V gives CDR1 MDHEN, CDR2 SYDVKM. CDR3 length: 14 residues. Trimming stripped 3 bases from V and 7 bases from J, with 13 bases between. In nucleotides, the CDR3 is TGTGCCAGCAGTTTTCTTCTAGCGCGGAATGAGCAGTTCTTC. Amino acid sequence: CASSFLLARNEQFF.

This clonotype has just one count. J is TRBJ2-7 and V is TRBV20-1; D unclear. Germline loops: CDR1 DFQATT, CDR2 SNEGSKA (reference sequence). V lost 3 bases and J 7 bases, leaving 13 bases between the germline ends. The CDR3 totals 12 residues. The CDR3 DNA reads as TGCAGTGCTAGGAGAACACGGTGGGAGCAGTACTTC. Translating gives CSARRTRWEQYF.

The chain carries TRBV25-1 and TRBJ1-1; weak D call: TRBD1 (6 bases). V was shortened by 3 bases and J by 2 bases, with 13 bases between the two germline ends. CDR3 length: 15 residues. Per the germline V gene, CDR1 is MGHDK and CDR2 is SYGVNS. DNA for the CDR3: TGTGCCAGCAGTGATCCATTAGGGGGAAACACTGAAGCTTTCTTT. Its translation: CASSDPLGGNTEAFF. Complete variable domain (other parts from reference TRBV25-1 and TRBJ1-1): EADIYQTPRYLVIGTGKKITLECSQTMGHDKMYWYQQDPGMELHLIHYSYGVNSTEKGDLSSESTVSRIRTEHFPLTLESARPSHTSQYLCASSDPLGGNTEAFFGQGTRLTVV.

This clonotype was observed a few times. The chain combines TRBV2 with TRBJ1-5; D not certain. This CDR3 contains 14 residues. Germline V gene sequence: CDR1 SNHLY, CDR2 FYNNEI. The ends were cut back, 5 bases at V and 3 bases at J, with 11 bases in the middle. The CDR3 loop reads CASSNRPFNQPQHF. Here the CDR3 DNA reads TGTGCCAGCAGTAACCGACCGTTCAATCAGCCCCAGCATTTT.

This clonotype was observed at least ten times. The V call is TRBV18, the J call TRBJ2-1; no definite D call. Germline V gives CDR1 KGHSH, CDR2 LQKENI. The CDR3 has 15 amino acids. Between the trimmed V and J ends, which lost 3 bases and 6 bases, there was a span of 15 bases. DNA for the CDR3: TGTGCCAGCTCACCCTCAATTCCTAGTCTCAATGAGCAGTTCTTC. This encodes CASSPSIPSLNEQFF.

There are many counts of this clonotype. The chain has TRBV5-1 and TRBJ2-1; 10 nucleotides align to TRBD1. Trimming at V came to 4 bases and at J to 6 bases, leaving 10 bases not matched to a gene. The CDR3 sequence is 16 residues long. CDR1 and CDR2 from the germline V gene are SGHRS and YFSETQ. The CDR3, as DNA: TGCGCCAGCAGCGCCCCGGGACAGGGGACGGGCAATGAGCAGTTCTTC. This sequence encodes CASSAPGQGTGNEQFF. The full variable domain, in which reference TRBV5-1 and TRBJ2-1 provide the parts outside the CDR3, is KAGVTQTPRYLIKTRGQQVTLSCSPISGHRSVSWYQQTPGQGLQFLFEYFSETQRNKGNFPGRFSGRQFSNSRSEMNVSTLELGDSALYLCASSAPGQGTGNEQFFGPGTRLTVL.

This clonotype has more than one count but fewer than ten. CDR3 nucleotides: TGTGCCAGCAGTTTCCTCGGGTCCCGCTCCTACAATGAGCAGTACTTC. This translates into CASSFLGSRSYNEQYF. The chain recombines TRBV27 with TRBJ2-1; D not resolved. The tail of the sequence fits TRBJ2-7 better, so the J call may be wrong. This CDR3 is built from 16 residues. Germline CDR1 and CDR2: MNHEY and SMNVEV (reference sequence).

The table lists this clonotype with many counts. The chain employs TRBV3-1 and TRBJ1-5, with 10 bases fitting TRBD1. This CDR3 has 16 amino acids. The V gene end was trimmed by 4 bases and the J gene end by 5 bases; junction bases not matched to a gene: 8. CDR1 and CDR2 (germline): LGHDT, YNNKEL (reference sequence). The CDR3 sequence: CASSPGMGTGDQPQHF. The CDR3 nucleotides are TGTGCCAGCAGCCCAGGGATGGGGACAGGGGATCAGCCCCAGCATTTT.

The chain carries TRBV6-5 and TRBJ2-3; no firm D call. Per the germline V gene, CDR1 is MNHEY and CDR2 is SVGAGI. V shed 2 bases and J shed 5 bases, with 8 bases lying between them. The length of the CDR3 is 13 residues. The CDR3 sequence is CASSYIRLDTQYF. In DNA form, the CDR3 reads TGTGCCAGCAGTTACATCCGACTAGATACGCAGTATTTT.